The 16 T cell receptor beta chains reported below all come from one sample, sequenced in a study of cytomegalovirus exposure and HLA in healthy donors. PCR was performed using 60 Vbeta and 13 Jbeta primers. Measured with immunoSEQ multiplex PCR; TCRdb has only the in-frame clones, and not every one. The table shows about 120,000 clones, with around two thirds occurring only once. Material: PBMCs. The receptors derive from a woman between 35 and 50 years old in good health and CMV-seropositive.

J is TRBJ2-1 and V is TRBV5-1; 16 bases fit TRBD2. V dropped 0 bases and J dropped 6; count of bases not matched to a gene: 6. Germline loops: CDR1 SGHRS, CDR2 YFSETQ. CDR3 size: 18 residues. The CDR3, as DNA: TGCGCCAGCAGCTTGGAGGGACTAGCGGGAGGGGCCGGCAATGAGCAGTTCTTC. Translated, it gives CASSLEGLAGGAGNEQFF.

DNA of the CDR3: TGTGCCAGCAGCTTACGGGACATCACCACCGGGGAGCTGTTTTTT. Amino acid sequence: CASSLRDITTGELFF. The chain recombines TRBV7-8 with TRBJ2-2; TRBD1 might be the D (6 bases). Germline V lookup: CDR1 SGHVS, CDR2 FQNEAQ. The CDR3 has 15 amino acids. V lost 2 bases, J lost 4 bases, and 11 bases lay in between. The full variable domain, in which reference TRBV7-8 and TRBJ2-2 provide the parts outside the CDR3, is GAGVSQSPRYKVAKRGQDVALRCDPISGHVSLFWYQQALGQGPEFLTYFQNEAQLDKSGLPSDRFFAERPEGSVSTLKIQRTQQEDSAVYLCASSLRDITTGELFFGEGSRLTVL.

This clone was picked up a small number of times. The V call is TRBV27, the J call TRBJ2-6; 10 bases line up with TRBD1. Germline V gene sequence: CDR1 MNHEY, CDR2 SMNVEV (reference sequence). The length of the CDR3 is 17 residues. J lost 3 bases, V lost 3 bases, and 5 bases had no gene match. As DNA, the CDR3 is TGTGCCAGCAGTTTGGGGACAGGGGAAGGTGGGGCCAACGTCCTGACTTTC. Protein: CASSLGTGEGGANVLTF.

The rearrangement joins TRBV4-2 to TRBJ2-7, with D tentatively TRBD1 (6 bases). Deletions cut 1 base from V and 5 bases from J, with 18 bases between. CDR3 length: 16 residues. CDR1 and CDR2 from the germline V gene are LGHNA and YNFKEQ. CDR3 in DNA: TGTGCCAGCAGCCAAGGGTTGTACAGGGAGCTCGACGAGCAGTACTTC. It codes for CASSQGLYRELDEQYF.

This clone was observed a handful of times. The CDR3 DNA reads TGTGCCAGCAGTTTACCCGACGGGTTCGGCTTTCCCCCTAGGGGAAATCAGCCCCAGCATTTT. Translating it yields CASSLPDGFGFPPRGNQPQHF. This sequence joins TRBV28 and TRBJ1-5, with D possibly matching TRBD1 (5 bases). CDR3 size: 21 residues. Germline V gene sequence: CDR1 MDHEN, CDR2 SYDVKM. V lost 2 bases and J 4 bases, leaving 30 bases between the germline ends.

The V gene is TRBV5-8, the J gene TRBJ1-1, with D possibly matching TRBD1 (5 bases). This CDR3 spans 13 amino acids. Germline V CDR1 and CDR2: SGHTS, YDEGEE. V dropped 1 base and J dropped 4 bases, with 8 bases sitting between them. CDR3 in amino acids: CASSLSQGTEAFF. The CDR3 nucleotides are TGTGCCAGCAGCTTGTCGCAGGGCACTGAAGCTTTCTTT.

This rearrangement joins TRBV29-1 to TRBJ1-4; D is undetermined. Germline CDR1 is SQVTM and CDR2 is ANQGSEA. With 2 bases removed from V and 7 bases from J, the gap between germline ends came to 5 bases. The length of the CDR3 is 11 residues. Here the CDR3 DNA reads TGCAGCGTTGAACGAGGTGAAAAACTGTTTTTT. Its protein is CSVERGEKLFF.

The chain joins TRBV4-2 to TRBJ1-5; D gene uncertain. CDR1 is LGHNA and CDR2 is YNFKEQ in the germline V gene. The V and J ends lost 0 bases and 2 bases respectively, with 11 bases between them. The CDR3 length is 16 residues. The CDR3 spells CASSQEGGFGNQPQHF. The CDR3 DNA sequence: TGTGCCAGCAGCCAAGAAGGCGGTTTTGGCAATCAGCCCCAGCATTTT.

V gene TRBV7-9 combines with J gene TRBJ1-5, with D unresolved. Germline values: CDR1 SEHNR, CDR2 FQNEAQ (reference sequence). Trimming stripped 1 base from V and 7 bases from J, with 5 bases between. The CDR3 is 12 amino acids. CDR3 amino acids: CASSLDRQPQHF. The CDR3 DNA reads TGTGCCAGCAGCTTAGATCGGCAGCCCCAGCATTTT.

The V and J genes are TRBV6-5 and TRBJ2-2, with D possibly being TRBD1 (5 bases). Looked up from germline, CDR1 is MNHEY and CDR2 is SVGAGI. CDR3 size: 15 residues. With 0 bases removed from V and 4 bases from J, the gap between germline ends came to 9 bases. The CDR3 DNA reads TGTGCCAGCAGTTACTCGCAGGGTTTCACCGGGGAGCTGTTTTTT. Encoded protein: CASSYSQGFTGELFF.

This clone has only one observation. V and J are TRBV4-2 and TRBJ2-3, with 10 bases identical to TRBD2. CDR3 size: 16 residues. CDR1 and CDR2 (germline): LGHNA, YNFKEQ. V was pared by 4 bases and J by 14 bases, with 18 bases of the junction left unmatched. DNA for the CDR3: TGTGCCAGCAGCCCGGAAGCTGCTAGCGGGGGTATTTTAATGTATTTT. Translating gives CASSPEAASGGILMYF.

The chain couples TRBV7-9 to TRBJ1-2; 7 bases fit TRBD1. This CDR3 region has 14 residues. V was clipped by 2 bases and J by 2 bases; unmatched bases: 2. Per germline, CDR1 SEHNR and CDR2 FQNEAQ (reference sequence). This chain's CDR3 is CASSLPGQNYGYTF. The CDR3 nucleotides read TGTGCCAGCAGCTTACCGGGACAGAACTATGGCTACACCTTC.

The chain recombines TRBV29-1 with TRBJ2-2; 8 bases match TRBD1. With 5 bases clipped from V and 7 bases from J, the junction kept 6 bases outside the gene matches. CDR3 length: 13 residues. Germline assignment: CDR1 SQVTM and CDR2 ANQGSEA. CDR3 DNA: TGCAGCGTTAGCGGACAGGGCGACGGGGAGCTGTTTTTT. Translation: CSVSGQGDGELFF.

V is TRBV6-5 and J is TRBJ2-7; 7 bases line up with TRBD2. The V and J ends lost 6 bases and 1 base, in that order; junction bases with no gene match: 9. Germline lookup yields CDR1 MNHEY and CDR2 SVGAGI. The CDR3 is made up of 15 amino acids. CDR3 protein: CASSQSGDGSYEQYF. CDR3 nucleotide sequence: TGTGCCAGCAGCCAAAGCGGGGATGGGTCCTACGAGCAGTACTTC.

CDR3 region: CASSFQGSYEQYF. The CDR3 DNA reads as TGTGCCAGCAGCTTCCAGGGTTCCTACGAGCAGTACTTC. V and J are TRBV5-6 and TRBJ2-7; the D gene is possibly TRBD1 (5 bases). The CDR3 spans 13 residues. CDR1 is SGHDT, CDR2 YYEEEE, per germline. The germline V and J ends were trimmed by 2 bases and 1 base, with 7 bases remaining between them.

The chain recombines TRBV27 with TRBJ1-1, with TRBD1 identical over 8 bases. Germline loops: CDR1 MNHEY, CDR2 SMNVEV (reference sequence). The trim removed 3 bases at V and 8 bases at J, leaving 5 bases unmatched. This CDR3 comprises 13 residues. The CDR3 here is CASSFLPGGEAFF. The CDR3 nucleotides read TGTGCCAGCAGTTTCTTACCAGGGGGCGAAGCTTTCTTT.